This entry is about one T cell receptor beta chain. What it binds is unknown. These data originate in a study of CD8+ T cells in alopecia areata. RNA was extracted and reverse transcribed into cDNA as the sequencing template. Generated by immunoSEQ multiplex PCR, the TCRdb table keeps only in-frame clones and is missing some. The sample comprises around 100,000 clones, approximately 60% of which are singletons, and about 9% rests with the top ten. Findings and limits, study-wide: Besides other cells, scalp samples also yield sequences of resident alphabeta T cells from normal skin. Researchers report lesional scalp, most notably alopecia totalis/universalis, outstripped normal scalp in clonality.

Germline V CDR1 and CDR2: SGHTA, FQGTGA. Deletions cut 3 bases from V and 7 bases from J, with 21 bases between. The length of the CDR3 is 17 residues. The TCR was taken from a human donor in good health. The sample consisted of CD4+ T cells sorted from blood. J is TRBJ2-2 and V is TRBV7-3, with D possibly matching TRBD1 (7 bases). Here the CDR3 reads CASSFQGTVPGGGELFF. The CDR3 DNA sequence: TGTGCCAGCAGCTTCCAGGGGACAGTGCCCGGGGGCGGGGAGCTGTTTTTT.